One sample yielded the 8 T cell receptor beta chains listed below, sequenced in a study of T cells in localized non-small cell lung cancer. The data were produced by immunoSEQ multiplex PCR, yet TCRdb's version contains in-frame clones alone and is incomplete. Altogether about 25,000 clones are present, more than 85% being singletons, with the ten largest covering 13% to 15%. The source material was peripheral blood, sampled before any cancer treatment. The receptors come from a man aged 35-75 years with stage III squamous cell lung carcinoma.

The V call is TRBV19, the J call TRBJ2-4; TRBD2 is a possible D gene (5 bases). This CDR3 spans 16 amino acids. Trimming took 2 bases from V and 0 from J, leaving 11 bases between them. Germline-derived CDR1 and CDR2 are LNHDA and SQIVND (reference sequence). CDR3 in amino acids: CASSIYGDLAKNIQYF. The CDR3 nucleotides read TGTGCCAGTAGTATATACGGGGATTTAGCCAAAAACATTCAGTACTTC.

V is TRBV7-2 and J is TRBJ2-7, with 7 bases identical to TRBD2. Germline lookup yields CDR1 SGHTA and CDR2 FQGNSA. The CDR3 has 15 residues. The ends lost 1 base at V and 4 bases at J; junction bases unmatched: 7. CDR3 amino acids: CASSLVPSGTYEQYF. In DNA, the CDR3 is TGTGCCAGCAGCTTAGTTCCTAGCGGCACTTACGAGCAGTACTTC.

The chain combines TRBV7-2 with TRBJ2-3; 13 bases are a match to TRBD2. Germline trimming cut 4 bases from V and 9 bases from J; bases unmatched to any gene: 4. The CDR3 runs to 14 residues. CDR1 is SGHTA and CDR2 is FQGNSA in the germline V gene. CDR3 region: CASSSTSGGATQYF. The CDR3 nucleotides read TGTGCCAGCAGCTCTACTAGCGGGGGGGCGACGCAGTATTTT.

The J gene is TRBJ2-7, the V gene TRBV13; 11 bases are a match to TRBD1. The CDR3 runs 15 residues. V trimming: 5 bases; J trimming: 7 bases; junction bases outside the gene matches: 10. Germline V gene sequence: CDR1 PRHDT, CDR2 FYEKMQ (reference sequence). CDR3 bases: TGTGCCAGCAGCCGGGACAGGGGGTGGGGTGGTGAGCAGTACTTC. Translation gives CASSRDRGWGGEQYF. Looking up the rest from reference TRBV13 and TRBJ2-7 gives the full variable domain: AAGVIQSPRHLIKEKRETATLKCYPIPRHDTVYWYQQGPGQDPQFLISFYEKMQSDKGSIPDRFSAQQFSDYHSELNMSSLELGDSALYFCASSRDRGWGGEQYFGPGTRLTVT.

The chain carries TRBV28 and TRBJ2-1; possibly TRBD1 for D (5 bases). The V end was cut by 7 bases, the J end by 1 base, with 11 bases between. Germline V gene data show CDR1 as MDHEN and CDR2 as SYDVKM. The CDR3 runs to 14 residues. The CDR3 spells CASTGMESYNEQFF. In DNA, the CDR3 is TGTGCCAGCACAGGGATGGAGTCCTACAATGAGCAGTTCTTC. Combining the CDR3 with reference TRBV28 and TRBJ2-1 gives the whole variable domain DVKVTQSSRYLVKRTGEKVFLECVQDMDHENMFWYRQDPGLGLRLIYFSYDVKMKEKGDIPEGYSVSREKKERFSLILESASTNQTSMYLCASTGMESYNEQFFGPGTRLTVL.

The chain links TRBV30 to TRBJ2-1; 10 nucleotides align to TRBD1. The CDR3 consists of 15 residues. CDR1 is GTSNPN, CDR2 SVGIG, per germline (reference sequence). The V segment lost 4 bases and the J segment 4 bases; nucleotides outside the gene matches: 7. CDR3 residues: CAWINRDRGYNEQFF. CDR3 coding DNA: TGTGCCTGGATTAACCGGGACAGGGGTTACAATGAGCAGTTCTTC. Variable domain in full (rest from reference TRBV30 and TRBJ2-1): SQTIHQWPATLVQPVGSPLSLECTVEGTSNPNLYWYRQAAGRGLQLLFYSVGIGQISSEVPQNLSASRPQDRQFILSSKKLLLSDSGFYLCAWINRDRGYNEQFFGPGTRLTVL.

The DNA for the CDR3 is TGTGCCAGCAGCTTAGTCGCGGGAGGAGAGACCCAGTACTTC. The encoded protein is CASSLVAGGETQYF. This chain joins TRBV7-2 and TRBJ2-5, with 8 bases lining up with TRBD2. The ends lost 1 base at V and 4 bases at J; junction bases unmatched: 2. Germline CDR1 SGHTA, CDR2 FQGNSA. This CDR3 comprises 14 residues.

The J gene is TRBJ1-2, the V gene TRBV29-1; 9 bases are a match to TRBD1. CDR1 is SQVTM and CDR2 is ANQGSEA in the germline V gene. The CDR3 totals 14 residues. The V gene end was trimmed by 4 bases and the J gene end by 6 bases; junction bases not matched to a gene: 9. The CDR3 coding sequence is TGCAGCGTTGTGGGGACAGGGTTTTTCCATGGCTACACCTTC. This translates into CSVVGTGFFHGYTF.